This TCR beta chain was sequenced in a study of glioma-infiltrating T cells after dendritic cell vaccination. Study context: Glioblastoma patients came from Phase I and II dendritic cell vaccination trials. Patients received autologous tumor lysate-pulsed dendritic cell vaccination between 2003 and 2012. Whole-study results and caveats: Few patients contributed both blood and tumor specimens.

As regards this clone: Its antigen is as yet unknown.

Up to 2 ug genomic DNA was used for TCRB CDR3 amplification. Profiled with immunoSEQ multiplex PCR; TCRdb holds only in-frame clones, not every one. The repertoire holds approximately 62,000 clones, with 86% as singletons. Trimming took 2 bases from V and 5 from J, leaving 9 bases between them. Germline V gene lookup returns CDR1 GTSNPN and CDR2 SVGIG (reference sequence). The CDR3 totals 12 residues. Time point noted: after dendritic cell vaccination, including at tumor progression/relapse. V usage is TRBV30 and J usage is TRBJ1-2; D not resolved. The receptor was derived from a human donor with glioblastoma. This sample comprised blood, obtained after dendritic cell vaccination. The CDR3 loop is CAWSPGDYGYTF. The CDR3 nucleotides are TGTGCCTGGAGTCCCGGGGATTATGGCTACACCTTC.